A single sample gave rise to the 13 T cell receptor beta chains below, sequenced in a study of shared clonotypes between healthy human individuals. Profiled with immunoSEQ multiplex PCR; TCRdb holds only in-frame clones, not every one. The profile covers 550,000 to 850,000 clones, with less than 85% appearing a single time and over 1.5% taken by the ten largest. Sequenced input: memory CD4+ T cells sorted from blood. The subset denotes: CD45RA-negative fraction. All receptors derive from a woman in her 30s in good health.

This clone was detected only once. This chain uses TRBV5-1 with TRBJ2-1; no firm D call. Trimming pared 3 bases from V and 0 bases from J, leaving 10 bases between. The CDR3 covers 15 residues. Germline V gene sequence: CDR1 SGHRS, CDR2 YFSETQ. CDR3 in DNA: TGCGCCAGCAGCTCCGTAAGGAGCTCCTACAATGAGCAGTTCTTC. Amino acids: CASSSVRSSYNEQFF.

As DNA, the CDR3 is TGTGCCATCAGTGACCGACAGGGAGTCAATGAAAAACTGTTTTTT. Its translation is CAISDRQGVNEKLFF. The chain employs TRBV10-3 and TRBJ1-4; TRBD1 matches at 7 bases. This CDR3 is built from 15 residues. Germline assignment: CDR1 ENHRY and CDR2 SYGVKD. V gave up 3 bases and J gave up 5 bases; unmatched junction bases: 6.

This clone has just a few counts. This chain uses TRBV2 with TRBJ1-5, with 8 bases that match TRBD1. Per germline, CDR1 SNHLY and CDR2 FYNNEI. The CDR3 length is 15 residues. With 1 base clipped from V and 7 bases from J, the junction kept 6 bases outside the gene matches. The CDR3 sequence is CASSEDRGTRQPQHF. The CDR3 nucleotides are TGTGCCAGCAGTGAAGACAGGGGGACGCGGCAGCCCCAGCATTTT.

This sequence joins TRBV7-2 and TRBJ2-1, with D tentatively TRBD1 or TRBD2 (5 bases each). The germline V and J ends were trimmed by 1 base and 9 bases, with 10 bases remaining between them. CDR1 and CDR2 from the germline V gene are SGHTA and FQGNSA. The CDR3 is 13 amino acids. CDR3 in amino acids: CASSLGPGAEQFF. The CDR3 DNA is TGTGCCAGCAGCTTAGGGCCCGGGGCTGAGCAGTTCTTC.

This clone showed up many times. The chain employs TRBV2 and TRBJ2-7; D unclear. Between the trimmed V and J ends, which lost 4 bases and 1 base, there was a span of 11 bases. There are 14 residues in the CDR3. Germline assignment: CDR1 SNHLY and CDR2 FYNNEI. In DNA form, the CDR3 reads TGTGCCAGCAGTGTGAACCCCGGATCCTACGAGCAGTACTTC. Residues: CASSVNPGSYEQYF.

The gene calls are TRBV30 and TRBJ2-5, with 9 bases that match TRBD2. V lost 0 bases, J lost 2 bases, and 4 bases stayed unmatched. The CDR3 is 15 residues long. Germline assignment: CDR1 GTSNPN and CDR2 SVGIG (reference sequence). CDR3 residues: CAWSVGGRGQETQYF. For the CDR3, the DNA is TGTGCCTGGAGTGTGGGCGGGAGGGGTCAAGAGACCCAGTACTTC.

The chain links TRBV6-6 to TRBJ1-2, with D possibly TRBD1 on 6 matching bases. V was cut by 6 bases and J by 7 bases, with 18 bases left in between. CDR1 MNHNY and CDR2 SVGAGI come from the germline V gene (reference sequence). There are 14 residues in the CDR3. The CDR3 here is CASSQNTGIGGYTF. Here the CDR3 DNA reads TGTGCCAGCAGCCAAAACACAGGGATAGGTGGCTACACCTTC.

The rearrangement links TRBV28 to TRBJ2-6, with 9 bases lining up with TRBD1. The CDR3 consists of 17 residues. Germline CDR1 MDHEN, CDR2 SYDVKM. J lost 0 bases, V lost 3 bases, and 3 bases had no gene match. The CDR3 here is CASSFGTGISGANVLTF. As DNA, the CDR3 is TGTGCCAGCAGTTTTGGGACAGGGATCTCTGGGGCCAACGTCCTGACTTTC.

The V call is TRBV6-5, the J call TRBJ1-5, with a tentative D call TRBD1 (6 bases). The length of the CDR3 is 13 residues. The germline CDR1 and CDR2 sequences are MNHEY and SVGAGI. Trimming took off 9 bases at V and 7 bases at J, with 16 bases between the two ends. DNA for the CDR3: TGTGCCAGTAGGAGGGGGGTGGGACAGCCCCAGCATTTT. Encoded protein: CASRRGVGQPQHF.

This chain uses TRBV5-5 with TRBJ1-2, with 12 nucleotides matching TRBD1. The junction had 11 bases not matched to a gene; V was cut back by 1 base and J by 4 bases. Germline lookup yields CDR1 SGHKS and CDR2 YYEKEE (reference sequence). This CDR3 spans 18 amino acids. The CDR3 here is CASSLLAGQGASSYGYTF. CDR3 in DNA: TGTGCCAGCAGCTTGTTAGCGGGACAGGGGGCGTCGAGCTATGGCTACACCTTC.

A remark on this clone: The sample carries other DNA sequences with the same CDR3. The chain employs TRBV2 and TRBJ1-5; D uncertain. The V and J ends lost 1 base and 0 bases respectively, with 7 bases between them. Per germline, CDR1 SNHLY and CDR2 FYNNEI. CDR3 length equals 15 residues. DNA for the CDR3: TGTGCCAGCAGTGAAGAAAGGTATAGCAATCAGCCCCAGCATTTT. Translated, it gives CASSEERYSNQPQHF.

This chain connects TRBV10-3 to TRBJ2-3, with D uncertain. The CDR3 extends over 16 amino acids. Germline V CDR1 and CDR2: ENHRY, SYGVKD. Trimming cost V 0 bases and J 2 bases, with 12 bases left between them. CDR3 nucleotide sequence: TGTGCCATCAGTGAGTCGCCCGTCGGAATCACAGATACGCAGTATTTT. Its translation: CAISESPVGITDTQYF.

In its sample, this clone was seen a few times. The chain recombines TRBV9 with TRBJ2-7, with D unclear. CDR1 is SGDLS, CDR2 YYNGEE, per germline. This CDR3 region has 12 residues. With 3 bases removed from V and 6 bases from J, the gap between germline ends came to 10 bases. CDR3 DNA: TGTGCCAGCAGCGCGGGTTTCGGCGAGCAGTACTTC. Its protein is CASSAGFGEQYF.